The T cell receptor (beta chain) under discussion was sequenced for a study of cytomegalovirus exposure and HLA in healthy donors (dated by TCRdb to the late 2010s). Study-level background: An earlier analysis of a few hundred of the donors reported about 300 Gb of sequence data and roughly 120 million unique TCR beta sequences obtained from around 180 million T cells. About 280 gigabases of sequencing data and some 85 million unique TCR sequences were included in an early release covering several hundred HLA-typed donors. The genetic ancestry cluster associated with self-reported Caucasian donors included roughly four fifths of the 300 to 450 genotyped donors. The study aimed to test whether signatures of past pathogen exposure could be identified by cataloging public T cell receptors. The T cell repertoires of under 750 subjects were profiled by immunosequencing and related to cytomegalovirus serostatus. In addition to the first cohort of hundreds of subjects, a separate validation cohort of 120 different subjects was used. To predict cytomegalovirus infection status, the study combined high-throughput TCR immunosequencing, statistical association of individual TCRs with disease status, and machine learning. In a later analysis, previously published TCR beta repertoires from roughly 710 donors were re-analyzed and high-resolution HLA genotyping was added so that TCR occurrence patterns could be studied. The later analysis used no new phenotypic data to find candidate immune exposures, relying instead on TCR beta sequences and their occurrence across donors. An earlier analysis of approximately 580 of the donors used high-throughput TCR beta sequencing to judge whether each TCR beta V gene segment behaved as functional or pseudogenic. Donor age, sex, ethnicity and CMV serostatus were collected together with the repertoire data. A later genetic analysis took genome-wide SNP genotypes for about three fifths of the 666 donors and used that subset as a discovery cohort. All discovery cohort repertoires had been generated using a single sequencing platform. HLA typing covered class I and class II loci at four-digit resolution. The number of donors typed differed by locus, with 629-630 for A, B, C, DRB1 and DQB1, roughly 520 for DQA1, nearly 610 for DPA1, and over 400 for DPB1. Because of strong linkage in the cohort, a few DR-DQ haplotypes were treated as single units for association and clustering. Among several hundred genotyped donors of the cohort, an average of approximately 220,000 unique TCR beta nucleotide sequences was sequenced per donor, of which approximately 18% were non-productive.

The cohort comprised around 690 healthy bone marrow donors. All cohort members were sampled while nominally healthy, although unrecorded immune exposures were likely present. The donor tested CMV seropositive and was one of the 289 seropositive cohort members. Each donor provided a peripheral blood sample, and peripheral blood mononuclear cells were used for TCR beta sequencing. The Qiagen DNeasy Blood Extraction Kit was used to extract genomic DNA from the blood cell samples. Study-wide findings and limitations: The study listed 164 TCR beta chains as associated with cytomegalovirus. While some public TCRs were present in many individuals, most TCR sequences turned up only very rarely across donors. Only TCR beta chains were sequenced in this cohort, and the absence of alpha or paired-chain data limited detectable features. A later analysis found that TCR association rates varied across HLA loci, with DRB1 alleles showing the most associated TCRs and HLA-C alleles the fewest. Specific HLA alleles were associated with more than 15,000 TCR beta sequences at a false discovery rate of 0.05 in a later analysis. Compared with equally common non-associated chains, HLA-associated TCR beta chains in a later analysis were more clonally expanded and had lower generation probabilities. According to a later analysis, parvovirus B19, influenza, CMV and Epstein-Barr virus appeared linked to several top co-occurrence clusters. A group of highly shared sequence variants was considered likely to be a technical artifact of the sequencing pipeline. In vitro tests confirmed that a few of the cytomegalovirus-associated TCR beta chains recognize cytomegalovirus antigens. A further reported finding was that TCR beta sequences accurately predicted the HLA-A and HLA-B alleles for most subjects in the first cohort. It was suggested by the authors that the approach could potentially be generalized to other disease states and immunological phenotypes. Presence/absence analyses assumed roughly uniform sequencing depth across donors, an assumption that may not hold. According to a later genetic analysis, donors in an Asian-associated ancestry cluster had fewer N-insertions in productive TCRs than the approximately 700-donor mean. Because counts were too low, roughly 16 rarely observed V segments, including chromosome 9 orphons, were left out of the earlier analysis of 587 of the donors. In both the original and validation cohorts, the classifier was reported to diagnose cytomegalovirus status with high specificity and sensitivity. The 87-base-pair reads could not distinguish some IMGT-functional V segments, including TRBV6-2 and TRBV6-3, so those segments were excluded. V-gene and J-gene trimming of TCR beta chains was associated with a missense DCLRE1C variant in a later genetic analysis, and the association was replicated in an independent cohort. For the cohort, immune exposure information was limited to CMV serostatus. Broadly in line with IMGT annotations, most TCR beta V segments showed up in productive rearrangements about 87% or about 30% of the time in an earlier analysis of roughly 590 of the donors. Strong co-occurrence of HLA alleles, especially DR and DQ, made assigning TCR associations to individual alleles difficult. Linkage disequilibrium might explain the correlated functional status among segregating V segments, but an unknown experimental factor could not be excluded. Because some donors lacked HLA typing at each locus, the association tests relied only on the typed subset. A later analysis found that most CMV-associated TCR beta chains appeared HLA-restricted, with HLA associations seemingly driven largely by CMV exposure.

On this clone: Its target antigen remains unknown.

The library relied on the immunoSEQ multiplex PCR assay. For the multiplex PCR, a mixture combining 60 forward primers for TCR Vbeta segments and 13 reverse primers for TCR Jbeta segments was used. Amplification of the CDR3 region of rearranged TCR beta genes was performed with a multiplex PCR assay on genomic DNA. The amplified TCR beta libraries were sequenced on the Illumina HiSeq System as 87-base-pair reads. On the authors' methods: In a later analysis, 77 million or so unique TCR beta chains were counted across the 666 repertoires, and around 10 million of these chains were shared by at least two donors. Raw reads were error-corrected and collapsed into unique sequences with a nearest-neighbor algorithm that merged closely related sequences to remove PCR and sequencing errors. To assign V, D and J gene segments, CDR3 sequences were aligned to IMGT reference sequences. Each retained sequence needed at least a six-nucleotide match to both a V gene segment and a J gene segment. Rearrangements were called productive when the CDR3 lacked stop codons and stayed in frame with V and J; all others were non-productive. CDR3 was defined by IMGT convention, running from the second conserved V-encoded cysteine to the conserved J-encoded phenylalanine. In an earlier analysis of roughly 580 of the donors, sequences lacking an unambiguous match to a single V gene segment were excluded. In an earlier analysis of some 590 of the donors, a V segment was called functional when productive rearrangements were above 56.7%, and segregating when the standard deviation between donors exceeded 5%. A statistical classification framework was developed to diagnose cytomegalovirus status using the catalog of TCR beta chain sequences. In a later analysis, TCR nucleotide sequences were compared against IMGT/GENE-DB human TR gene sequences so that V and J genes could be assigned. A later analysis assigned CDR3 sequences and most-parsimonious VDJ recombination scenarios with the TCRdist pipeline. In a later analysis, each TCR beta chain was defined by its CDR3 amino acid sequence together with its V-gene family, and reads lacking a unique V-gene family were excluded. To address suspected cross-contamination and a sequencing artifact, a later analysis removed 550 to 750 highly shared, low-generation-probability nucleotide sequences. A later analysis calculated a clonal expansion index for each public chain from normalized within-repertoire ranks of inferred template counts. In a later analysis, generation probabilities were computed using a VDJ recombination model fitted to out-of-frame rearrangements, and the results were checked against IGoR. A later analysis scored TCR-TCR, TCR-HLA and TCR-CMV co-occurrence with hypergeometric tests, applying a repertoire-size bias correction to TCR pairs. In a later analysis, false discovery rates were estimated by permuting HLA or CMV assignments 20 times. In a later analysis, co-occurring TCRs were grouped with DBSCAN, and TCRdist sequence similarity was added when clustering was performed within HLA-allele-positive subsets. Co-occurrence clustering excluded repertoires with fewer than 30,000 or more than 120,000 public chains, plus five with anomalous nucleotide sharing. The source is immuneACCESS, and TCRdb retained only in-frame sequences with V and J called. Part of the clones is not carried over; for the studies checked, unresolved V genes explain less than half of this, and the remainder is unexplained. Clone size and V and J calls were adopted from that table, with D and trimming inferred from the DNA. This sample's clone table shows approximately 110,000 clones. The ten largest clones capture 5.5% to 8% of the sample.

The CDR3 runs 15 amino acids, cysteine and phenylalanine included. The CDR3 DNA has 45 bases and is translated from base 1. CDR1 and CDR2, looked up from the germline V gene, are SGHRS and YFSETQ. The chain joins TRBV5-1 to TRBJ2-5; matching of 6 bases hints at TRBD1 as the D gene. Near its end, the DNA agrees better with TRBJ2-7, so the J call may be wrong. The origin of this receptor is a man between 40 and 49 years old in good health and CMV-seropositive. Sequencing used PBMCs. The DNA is TGCGCCAGCAGCTTGACAGGGAAAAATAACTACGAGCAGTACTTC. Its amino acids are CASSLTGKNNYEQYF.